Below are 32 T cell receptor beta chains sequenced from a single sample in a study of cytomegalovirus exposure and HLA in healthy donors. PCR used 60 Vbeta primers and 13 Jbeta primers. TCRdb's table, derived via immunoSEQ multiplex PCR, lists solely in-frame clones and lacks some. This sample yields over 150,000 clones, of which approximately 80% are seen a single time; under 15% belongs to the top ten. Sequences were obtained from PBMCs. Receptors were obtained from a woman in her fifties or sixties in good health and CMV-seronegative.

V is TRBV11-2 and J is TRBJ1-3; no clear D. V shed 9 bases and J shed 0 bases, with 6 bases lying between them. This CDR3 region has 12 residues. Per the germline V gene, CDR1 is SGHAT and CDR2 is FQNNGV. CDR3 region: CASEGSGNTIYF. In nucleotides, the CDR3 is TGTGCCAGTGAGGGCTCTGGAAACACCATATATTTT.

Only one count was recorded for this clone. The CDR3 bases are TGTGCCAGCAGTCCCGTTCGCCGACAGGGGGATCAGCCCCAGCATTTT. It yields the protein CASSPVRRQGDQPQHF. The chain joins TRBV28 to TRBJ1-5, with 9 nucleotides matching TRBD1. The CDR3 loop spans 16 amino acids. The V gene end was trimmed by 5 bases and the J gene end by 5 bases; junction bases not matched to a gene: 10. Germline V CDR1 and CDR2: MDHEN, SYDVKM.

The V gene is TRBV7-2, the J gene TRBJ1-2, with D possibly TRBD1 on 6 matching bases. The length of the CDR3 is 13 residues. Trimming left V 5 bases short and J 11 bases short, with 18 bases between. Germline CDR1 and CDR2: SGHTA and FQGNSA. In nucleotides, the CDR3 is TGTGCCAGCAGCCCCGACAGGAATGAGAGATACACCTTC. This codes for CASSPDRNERYTF.

This clone was seen a single time. This chain uses TRBV7-2 with TRBJ2-1; 10 bases line up with TRBD2. V lost 5 bases to trimming and J lost 3 bases; unmatched junction nucleotides: 10. The CDR3 is made up of 17 amino acids. Per the germline V gene, CDR1 is SGHTA and CDR2 is FQGNSA. The CDR3 nucleotides are TGTGCCAGCAGCCCCGTCGTAGCGGGAGGTCGCTACAATGAGCAGTTCTTC. It translates to CASSPVVAGGRYNEQFF.

The J gene is TRBJ2-1, the V gene TRBV13; TRBD2 matches 10 bases. V shed 8 bases and J 4 bases; nucleotides not matched to a gene: 11. CDR3 length: 16 amino acids. Germline V gene lookup returns CDR1 PRHDT and CDR2 FYEKMQ (reference sequence). This CDR3 reads CASARWNSGRYNEQFF. As DNA, the CDR3 is TGTGCCAGCGCAAGATGGAATAGCGGGAGGTACAATGAGCAGTTCTTC.

The rearrangement joins TRBV5-4 to TRBJ1-2; 8 bases fit TRBD1. V lost 4 bases and J lost 6; bases outside the gene matches: 5. CDR3 length equals 13 residues. Germline lookup yields CDR1 SGHNT and CDR2 YYREEE (reference sequence). CDR3 bases: TGTGCCAGCAGCACGGGACAGGAGGATGGCTACACCTTC. Translating gives CASSTGQEDGYTF.

Details on this clone: This sample includes further DNA sequences coding for the same CDR3. V is TRBV28 and J is TRBJ2-7; D remains unclear. V dropped 1 base and J dropped 3 bases, with 4 bases sitting between them. Germline V lookup: CDR1 MDHEN, CDR2 SYDVKM. The CDR3 sequence is 12 residues long. The CDR3 loop is CASSLSLYEQYF. The CDR3 DNA follows: TGTGCCAGCAGTTTATCCCTCTACGAGCAGTACTTC.

This chain joins TRBV30 and TRBJ2-7, with TRBD2 matching 9 bases. The CDR3 spans 13 residues. CDR1 and CDR2 (germline): GTSNPN, SVGIG (reference sequence). With V trimmed by 7 bases and J by 3 bases, 7 bases remained unmatched. This chain's CDR3 is CAYQREEYYEQYF. CDR3 nucleotides: TGTGCCTACCAGCGGGAGGAGTACTACGAGCAGTACTTC.

The chain couples TRBV5-1 to TRBJ1-1, with a weak D call TRBD1 (6 bases). This CDR3 has 15 residues. Germline V lookup: CDR1 SGHRS, CDR2 YFSETQ. V lost 4 bases, J lost 6 bases, and 19 bases lay in between. The CDR3, as DNA: TGCGCCAGCAGCCCCGGACAGACCCTGGACGCTGAAGCTTTCTTT. Translation gives CASSPGQTLDAEAFF.

The rearrangement joins TRBV19 to TRBJ2-1, with TRBD1 matching over 7 bases. From germline, CDR1 is LNHDA and CDR2 SQIVND (reference sequence). V lost 4 bases and J lost 2; bases outside the gene matches: 5. The CDR3 sequence is 15 residues long. CDR3 nucleotide sequence: TGTGCCAGTAGTAGAGGGGACAGCACCTACAATGAGCAGTTCTTC. Its protein is CASSRGDSTYNEQFF.

V gene TRBV27 combines with J gene TRBJ2-7, with 12 nucleotides matching TRBD2. The J segment lost 6 bases and the V segment lost 5 bases, leaving 8 bases of the junction unmatched. Looked up from germline, CDR1 is MNHEY and CDR2 is SMNVEV (reference sequence). The CDR3 length is 15 residues. CDR3 DNA sequence: TGTGCCAGCAGTCACCGACTAGCGGGAGCCAGCGAGCAGTACTTC. This encodes CASSHRLAGASEQYF.

This chain connects TRBV16 to TRBJ1-1, with D possibly matching TRBD1 (6 bases). Germline V gives CDR1 KGHSY, CDR2 FQNENV. The CDR3 sequence is 15 residues long. The V gene lost 5 bases and the J gene lost 2 bases, with 15 bases spanning the gap. The CDR3 coding sequence is TGTGCCAGCAGCTTAGGACAGCGGATAAACACTGAAGCTTTCTTT. Translating it yields CASSLGQRINTEAFF.

The gene calls are TRBV5-4 and TRBJ2-5; 14 bases match TRBD2. The V gene end was trimmed by 3 bases and the J gene end by 5 bases; junction bases not matched to a gene: 9. CDR3 length equals 17 residues. Germline V gene data show CDR1 as SGHNT and CDR2 as YYREEE (reference sequence). The CDR3, as DNA: TGTGCCAGCAGCTCTAAGACTAGCGGGGGGGCCGGTGAGACCCAGTACTTC. Translation gives CASSSKTSGGAGETQYF.

This sequence joins TRBV5-6 and TRBJ2-3; 10 bases are a match to TRBD2. From germline, CDR1 is SGHDT and CDR2 YYEEEE. The V segment lost 2 bases and the J segment 0 bases; nucleotides outside the gene matches: 6. The CDR3 runs to 17 residues. The CDR3 bases are TGTGCCAGCAGCTTCCAAGCGGGGGGGCTCAGCACAGATACGCAGTATTTT. Amino acids: CASSFQAGGLSTDTQYF.

In the case of this clone: Sequence at one end of the junction differs from germline and may be a read error. The rearrangement links TRBV7-9 to TRBJ1-6; D possibly corresponds to TRBD1 (6 bases). The germline V gene has CDR1 SEHNR and CDR2 FQNEAQ (reference sequence). There are 14 residues in the CDR3. The CDR3 sequence: CSSSFAGDNSPLHF. In nucleotides, the CDR3 is TGTTCCAGCAGCTTCGCAGGGGATAATTCACCCCTCCACTTT.

In DNA form, the CDR3 reads TGTGCCAGCAGTATAGTTGGGGGACAGGGGGCCTACGAGCAGTACTTC. This encodes CASSIVGGQGAYEQYF. This chain links TRBV27 with TRBJ2-7, with 11 positions matching TRBD1. Germline CDR1 reads MNHEY; CDR2 reads SMNVEV (reference sequence). V lost 5 bases to trimming and J lost 2 bases; unmatched junction nucleotides: 8. This CDR3 spans 16 amino acids.

This chain links TRBV9 with TRBJ2-7, with a weak D call TRBD2 (5 bases). V gave up 2 bases and J gave up 0 bases, with 18 bases separating them. Per the germline V gene, CDR1 is SGDLS and CDR2 is YYNGEE. The CDR3 runs to 17 residues. CDR3 region: CASSVGRGLGSSYEQYF. The CDR3 region has the DNA TGTGCCAGCAGCGTGGGTCGAGGGTTGGGGTCCTCCTACGAGCAGTACTTC.

J is TRBJ1-5 and V is TRBV2; 9 bases align to TRBD1. Germline V lookup: CDR1 SNHLY, CDR2 FYNNEI. J was trimmed by 6 bases and V by 8 bases; bases with no gene match: 8. This CDR3 has 14 residues. The CDR3 protein is CASEGGQGRQPQHF. CDR3 DNA sequence: TGTGCCAGCGAGGGGGGACAGGGACGTCAGCCCCAGCATTTT.

The chain combines TRBV28 with TRBJ2-6; no firm D call. Germline-derived CDR1 and CDR2 are MDHEN and SYDVKM. The CDR3 runs to 14 residues. Trimming shortened V by 3 bases and J by 0 bases, and 3 bases separated the two germline ends. DNA for the CDR3: TGTGCCAGCAGTTTGCGCTCTGGGGCCAACGTCCTGACTTTC. It translates to CASSLRSGANVLTF.

This clone was picked up a small number of times. This chain connects TRBV27 to TRBJ2-2, with 7 nucleotides matching TRBD1. The CDR3 is made up of 16 amino acids. Germline V gives CDR1 MNHEY, CDR2 SMNVEV (reference sequence). With 4 bases clipped from V and 1 base from J, the junction kept 6 bases outside the gene matches. The CDR3 region is CASSSDRQGNTGELFF. CDR3 nucleotide sequence: TGTGCCAGCAGTTCCGATCGACAGGGGAACACCGGGGAGCTGTTTTTT.

The chain joins TRBV11-2 to TRBJ1-4, with a possible D match to TRBD1 (6 bases). The CDR3 extends over 15 amino acids. Per the germline V gene, CDR1 is SGHAT and CDR2 is FQNNGV. Deletions cut 5 bases from V and 9 bases from J, with 19 bases between. The CDR3 DNA sequence: TGTGCCAGCAGCCCGAGGACAGCCACCACGCAAAAACTGTTTTTT. Translation gives CASSPRTATTQKLFF.

This chain links TRBV2 with TRBJ2-1; D is unclear. V dropped 10 bases and J dropped 7 bases, with 17 bases sitting between them. Per germline, CDR1 SNHLY and CDR2 FYNNEI. The length of the CDR3 is 13 residues. As DNA, the CDR3 is TGTGCCACCAATAGCCGACGCCCGAATGAGCAGTTCTTC. Protein sequence: CATNSRRPNEQFF.

The chain has TRBV29-1 and TRBJ2-5, with D possibly matching TRBD2 (7 bases). Per germline, CDR1 SQVTM and CDR2 ANQGSEA. The CDR3 runs 13 residues. CDR3 in DNA: TGCAGTGGCCGGGCGGGGGCGGGGGAGACCCAGTACTTC. This encodes CSGRAGAGETQYF.

The chain uses TRBV9 and TRBJ2-1, with 8 bases fitting TRBD2. V dropped 2 bases and J dropped 7; count of bases not matched to a gene: 5. Germline CDR1 reads SGDLS; CDR2 reads YYNGEE. The CDR3 contains 14 residues. This CDR3 reads CASSVGTRSNEQFF. The CDR3 bases are TGTGCCAGCAGCGTGGGGACTAGGAGTAATGAGCAGTTCTTC.

The genes are TRBV19 and TRBJ2-7; tentatively, D is TRBD1 (5 bases). The CDR3 has 13 amino acids. Between the trimmed V and J ends, which lost 7 bases and 2 bases, there was a span of 12 bases. Germline V gene sequence: CDR1 LNHDA, CDR2 SQIVND (reference sequence). CDR3 protein: CASTEQGTYEQYF. The DNA for the CDR3 is TGTGCCAGTACAGAGCAGGGAACCTACGAGCAGTACTTC.

The sample holds a few counts of this clone. This rearrangement joins TRBV19 to TRBJ2-3, with 8 bases fitting TRBD2. Looked up from germline, CDR1 is LNHDA and CDR2 is SQIVND (reference sequence). The trim removed 3 bases at V and 2 bases at J, leaving 7 bases unmatched. This CDR3 comprises 16 residues. The CDR3 DNA reads TGTGCCAGTAGTATGGTGGGTAGCGGGGTCACAGATACGCAGTATTTT. Its translation: CASSMVGSGVTDTQYF.

This clone was detected a few times. The V and J genes are TRBV19 and TRBJ2-5; 11 nucleotides line up with TRBD2. Germline V CDR1 and CDR2: LNHDA, SQIVND (reference sequence). V gave up 11 bases and J gave up 3 bases; unmatched junction bases: 8. There are 14 residues in the CDR3. CDR3 coding DNA: TGTGCCCCCCCTAGCGGGGGGCCCAAAGAGACCCAGTACTTC. It yields the protein CAPPSGGPKETQYF.

V is TRBV13 and J is TRBJ2-5; 8 bases match TRBD2. The CDR3 is 16 residues long. Germline V gives CDR1 PRHDT, CDR2 FYEKMQ (reference sequence). V shed 2 bases and J 0 bases; nucleotides not matched to a gene: 5. CDR3 amino acids: CASSLMPGGHQETQYF. CDR3 coding DNA: TGTGCCAGCAGCTTAATGCCGGGGGGGCACCAAGAGACCCAGTACTTC.

This clone was detected once. CDR3 residues: CASTITGTGGVTGELFF. The CDR3 DNA reads TGTGCCAGCACCATTACCGGGACAGGGGGCGTCACCGGGGAGCTGTTTTTT. The chain recombines TRBV2 with TRBJ2-2; TRBD1 matches at 12 bases. V shed 7 bases, J shed 4 bases, and the junction held 10 bases outside the gene matches. The germline gives CDR1 SNHLY, CDR2 FYNNEI. This CDR3 spans 17 amino acids.

The chain combines TRBV13 with TRBJ1-1; D may be TRBD1 (5 bases). This CDR3 is 16 amino acids long. Trimming stripped 6 bases from V and 4 bases from J, with 21 bases between. The germline CDR1 and CDR2 sequences are PRHDT and FYEKMQ (reference sequence). CDR3 sequence: CASSYGAGRMGTEAFF. CDR3 nucleotides: TGTGCCAGCAGTTACGGCGCGGGGCGTATGGGCACTGAAGCTTTCTTT.

The V and J genes are TRBV4-2 and TRBJ2-3; 12 positions match TRBD1. This CDR3 comprises 17 residues. CDR1 is LGHNA, CDR2 YNFKEQ, per germline. V shed 3 bases and J 4 bases; nucleotides not matched to a gene: 8. DNA of the CDR3: TGTGCCAGCAGCCAGAACACGGGACAGGGGGCCGCAGATACGCAGTATTTT. This encodes CASSQNTGQGAADTQYF.

This chain joins TRBV13 and TRBJ1-1, with D possibly TRBD1 on 6 matching bases. The V end lost 3 bases, the J end lost 3 bases, and 26 bases lay between the germline ends. CDR3 size: 19 residues. Germline V gene lookup returns CDR1 PRHDT and CDR2 FYEKMQ (reference sequence). The CDR3 spells CASSFYWERGDKSHTEAFF. Here the CDR3 DNA reads TGTGCCAGCAGCTTTTACTGGGAGCGAGGGGACAAATCGCACACTGAAGCTTTCTTT.